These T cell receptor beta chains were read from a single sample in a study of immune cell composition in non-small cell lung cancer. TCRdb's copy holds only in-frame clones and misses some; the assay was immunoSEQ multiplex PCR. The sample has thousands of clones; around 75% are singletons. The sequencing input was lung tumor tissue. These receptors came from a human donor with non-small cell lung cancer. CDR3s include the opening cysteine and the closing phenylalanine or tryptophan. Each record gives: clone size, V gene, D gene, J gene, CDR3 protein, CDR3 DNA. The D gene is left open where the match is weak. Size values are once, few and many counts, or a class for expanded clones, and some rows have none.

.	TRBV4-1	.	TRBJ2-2	CASSQEYGTFNRRELFF	TGCGCCAGCAGCCAAGAATACGGGACATTCAACCGGAGGGAGCTGTTTTTT
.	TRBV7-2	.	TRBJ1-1	CASSPGGGRVYRNEAFF	TGTGCCAGCAGCCCCGGGGGGGGGAGGGTATATCGTAATGAAGCTTTCTTT
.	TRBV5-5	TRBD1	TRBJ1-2	CASSLRTGEDYGYTF	TGTGCCAGCAGCTTGAGGACAGGGGAGGACTATGGCTACACCTTC
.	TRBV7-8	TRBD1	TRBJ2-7	CASSLRRTGSYEQYF	TGTGCCAGCAGCTTACGAAGGACAGGGTCCTACGAGCAGTACTTC
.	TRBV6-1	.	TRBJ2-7	CATSRGGIGYEQYF	TGTGCCACCTCTCGGGGCGGGATCGGGTACGAGCAGTACTTC
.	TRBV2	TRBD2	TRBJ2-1	CASSEELAGVGNEQFF	TGTGCCAGCAGTGAGGAGCTAGCGGGAGTTGGTAATGAGCAGTTCTTC
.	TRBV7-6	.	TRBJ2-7	CASSARYAVKGLPGEQYF	TGTGCCAGCAGCGCTAGGTATGCGGTGAAGGGACTCCCCGGCGAGCAGTACTTC
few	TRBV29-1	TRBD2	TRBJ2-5	CSVGGLAADQETQYF	TGCAGCGTCGGTGGACTAGCGGCGGACCAAGAGACCCAGTACTTC
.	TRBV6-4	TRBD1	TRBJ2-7	CASSQRGLEQYF	TGTGCCAGCAGTCAGAGGGGGCTCGAGCAGTACTTC
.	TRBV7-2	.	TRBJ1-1	CASSQGGPKAEAFF	TGTGCCAGCAGCCAGGGTGGGCCAAAGGCTGAAGCTTTCTTT
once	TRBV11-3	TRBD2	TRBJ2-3	CASSPGGRNRDTQYF	TGTGCCAGCAGCCCCGGCGGGAGAAATAGAGATACGCAGTATTTT
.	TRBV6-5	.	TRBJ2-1	CASSYAGTGGDEQFF	TGTGCCAGCAGTTACGCCGGAACAGGGGGGGATGAGCAGTTCTTC
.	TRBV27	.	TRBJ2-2	CASSLGRTFTGELFF	TGTGCCAGCAGTTTGGGCAGGACTTTCACCGGGGAGCTGTTTTTT
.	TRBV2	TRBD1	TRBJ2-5	CASSERDSQETQYF	TGTGCCAGCAGTGAGAGGGACAGCCAAGAGACCCAGTACTTC
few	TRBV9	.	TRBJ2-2	CASSPDWMGYGELFF	TGTGCCAGCAGTCCGGACTGGATGGGGTACGGGGAGCTGTTTTTT
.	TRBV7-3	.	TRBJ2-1	CASSLGGSYYNEQFF	TGTGCCAGCAGCTTAGGGGGGTCCTATTACAATGAGCAGTTCTTC
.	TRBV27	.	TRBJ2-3	CASSYGQNTDTQYF	TGTGCCAGCAGTTACGGACAGAACACAGATACGCAGTATTTT
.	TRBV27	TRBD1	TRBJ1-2	CASSSGGGYTF	TGTGCCAGCAGTTCAGGGGGTGGCTACACCTTC
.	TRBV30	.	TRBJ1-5	CAWTGTNSNQPQHF	TGTGCCTGGACAGGGACAAATAGCAATCAGCCCCAGCATTTT
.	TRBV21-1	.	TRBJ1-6	CASRGEGEGNSPLHF	TGTGCCAGTCGGGGGGAGGGAGAAGGTAATTCACCCCTCCACTTT
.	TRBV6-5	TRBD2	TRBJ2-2	CASSRSGGATGELFF	TGTGCCAGCAGCCGTAGCGGGGGGGCTACCGGGGAGCTGTTTTTT
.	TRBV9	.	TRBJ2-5	CASSVDLTGTQYF	TGTGCCAGCAGCGTAGATCTCACCGGGACCCAGTACTTC
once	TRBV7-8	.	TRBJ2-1	CASSLTWLALQFF	TGTGCCAGCAGCTTAACATGGCTAGCTTTACAGTTCTTC
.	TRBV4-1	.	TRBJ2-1	CASSQAQGGQFF	TGCGCCAGCAGCCAAGCCCAGGGTGGGCAGTTCTTC
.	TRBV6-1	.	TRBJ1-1	CASSEREGSTEAFF	TGTGCCAGCAGTGAACGGGAGGGATCCACTGAAGCTTTCTTT
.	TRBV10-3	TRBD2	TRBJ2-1	CAIALAGPNEQFF	TGTGCCATCGCCCTAGCGGGCCCCAATGAGCAGTTCTTC
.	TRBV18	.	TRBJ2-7	CASSPIASGEQYF	TGTGCCAGCTCGCCTATAGCCTCGGGCGAGCAGTACTTC
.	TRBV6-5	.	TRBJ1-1	CASRATGTPNTEAFF	TGTGCCAGCAGGGCTACCGGGACACCAAACACTGAAGCTTTCTTT